Below, 27 T cell receptor beta chains from the same sample are listed, as sequenced in a study of tumor and adjacent non-tumor tissue in lung cancer. This sample's RNA came from whole unsorted tissue. The library came from three nested PCR rounds adapted from ARM-PCR protocols. TCRdb reprocessed the multiplex PCR reads via MiXCR and lists one record per CDR3 protein. This table has around 210,000 distinct CDR3 sequences, around 70% appearing once. Sample: lung tumor tissue. Receptors originate from a man between 60 and 75 years old with non-small cell lung cancer.

This clonotype was seen many times. The chain links TRBV20-1 to TRBJ2-1, with TRBD2 matching over 12 bases. The CDR3 totals 14 residues. V lost 3 bases and J lost 3; bases outside the gene matches: 0. Germline V CDR1 and CDR2: DFQATT, SNEGSKA (reference sequence). The CDR3 DNA follows: TGCAGTGCTAGGACTAGCGGGAGCTACAATGAGCAGTTCTTC. Encoded protein: CSARTSGSYNEQFF.

Comment on this clonotype: A much larger clone is a single base away; this may be a read error. The rearrangement links TRBV20-1 to TRBJ1-1; D is unclear. Germline V gene sequence: CDR1 DFQATT, CDR2 SNEGSKA (reference sequence). The CDR3 totals 15 residues. Here the CDR3 reads CSVRDRVSLNTEAFF. In DNA, the CDR3 is TGCAGTGTTAGAGATCGCGTCAGCTTGAACACTGAAGCTTTCTTT.

In the case of this clonotype: Given a much more abundant clone one base away, this may be a read error. The chain uses TRBV6-6 and TRBJ2-5, with D uncertain. The CDR3 is made up of 15 amino acids. Germline V lookup: CDR1 MNHNY, CDR2 SVGAGI (reference sequence). V lost 1 base to trimming and J lost 5 bases, with 14 bases between them. CDR3 nucleotide sequence: TGTGCCAGCAGTTACTTGGGCCAGCTAGGGGAGACCCAGTACTTC. Translated, it gives CASSYLGQLGETQYF.

A few counts support this clonotype. The chain uses TRBV24-1 and TRBJ2-5; D unresolved. V was trimmed by 0 bases and J by 6 bases, leaving 1 base between them. The CDR3 loop spans 11 amino acids. Germline CDR1 reads KGHDR; CDR2 reads SFDVKD. As DNA, the CDR3 is TGTGCCACCAGTGATTTGCAGACCCAGTACTTC. Encoded protein: CATSDLQTQYF.

Concerning this clonotype itself: A junction boundary mismatches the germline segment, possibly from a read error. The V and J genes are TRBV20-1 and TRBJ1-3, with D perhaps TRBD1 (6 bases). The CDR3 sequence is 14 residues long. Germline lookup yields CDR1 DFQATT and CDR2 SNEGSKA (reference sequence). The CDR3 protein is CSTKGGAKGNTKYF. CDR3 nucleotide sequence: TGCAGTACAAAAGGGGGGGCGAAAGGAAACACCAAATATTTT.

Of note for this clonotype: Given the absence of the conserved phenylalanine or tryptophan at the CDR3 end, a read error is likely. The genes are TRBV11-2 and TRBJ2-2; 8 positions match TRBD2. J gave up 6 bases and V 6 bases, and 9 bases lay outside the gene matches. Germline CDR1 reads SGHAT; CDR2 reads FQNNGV. The CDR3 has 15 residues. For the CDR3, the DNA is TGTGCCAGCAGTCCTGTGGCGGGGGGCCCCGGGGAGCTGTTTTAC. Its translation: CASSPVAGGPGELFY.

On this clonotype: A read error may account for a junction end that differs from germline. This rearrangement joins TRBV11-3 to TRBJ2-7; either TRBD1 or TRBD2 may supply D (5 bases each). CDR3 size: 14 residues. Germline V gene sequence: CDR1 SGHNT, CDR2 YENEEA. The CDR3 sequence: CASSLELGPYDQYF. Written as DNA, the CDR3 is TGTGCCAGCAGCTTAGAACTGGGACCCTACGACCAGTACTTC.

This chain connects TRBV11-3 to TRBJ2-1; no clear D gene. This CDR3 spans 13 amino acids. Germline V CDR1 and CDR2: SGHNT, YENEEA. This chain's CDR3 is CTNSLIEANEQFF. The DNA for the CDR3 is TGTACCAACAGCTTAATCGAGGCGAATGAGCAGTTCTTC. The full variable domain, in which reference TRBV11-3 and TRBJ2-1 provide the parts outside the CDR3, is EAGVVQSPRYKIIEKKQPVAFWCNPISGHNTLYWYLQNLGQGPELLIRYENEEAVDDSQLPKDRFSAERLKGVDSTLKIQPAELGDSAVYLCTNSLIEANEQFFGPGTRLTVL.

Concerning this clonotype itself: Since the CDR3 does not end with the conserved phenylalanine or tryptophan, this likely comes from a read error. The V call is TRBV29-1, the J call TRBJ1-1; TRBD1 is a possible D gene (6 bases). Trimming took off 6 bases at V and 4 bases at J, with 18 bases between the two ends. The CDR3 totals 14 residues. Germline V lookup: CDR1 SQVTM, CDR2 ANQGSEA. As DNA, the CDR3 is TGCAGCGTCGGTGGGGGGCGGTGGAGCACTGAAGCTTTCTCT. This translates into CSVGGGRWSTEAFS.

Only a few counts were recorded for this clonotype. This sequence may be a read error, since a much larger clone differs from it by one base. V usage is TRBV11-3 and J usage is TRBJ2-1; D is unresolved. This CDR3 comprises 10 residues. The V gene's germline CDR1 is SGHNT and CDR2 YENEEA. The CDR3 DNA sequence: TGTACCAGCAGCAGCAATGAGCAGTTCTTC. Its translation is CTSSSNEQFF.

This clonotype was detected once. Relative to the germline gene, one junction end is altered; a read error may explain this. The chain couples TRBV4-3 to TRBJ1-2; D is possibly TRBD1 (5 bases). Germline-derived CDR1 and CDR2 are LGHNA and YSLEER. CDR3 length: 15 residues. The CDR3 nucleotides are TGCGCCAGCAGCCAAGTGACCGGGACTAACTATGACTACACCTTC. It codes for CASSQVTGTNYDYTF.

In the case of this clonotype: The junction and the germline gene differ at one end; a read error may be behind it. V usage is TRBV12-3 or TRBV12-4 and J usage is TRBJ1-6; D not resolved. The CDR3 contains 15 residues. This chain's CDR3 is CASSFLNGGSSPLQF. CDR3 DNA: TGTGCCAGCAGTTTCCTGAACGGAGGGAGTTCACCCCTCCAGTTT.

V usage is TRBV18 and J usage is TRBJ1-1; D is perhaps TRBD1 (5 bases). V was pared by 1 base and J by 2 bases, with 11 bases between. Per germline, CDR1 KGHSH and CDR2 LQKENI. CDR3 length equals 15 residues. The CDR3 DNA reads as TGTGCCAGCTCACCACAGGGAGGGGCCAACACTGAAGCTTTCTTT. Translating it yields CASSPQGGANTEAFF.

On this clonotype itself: This sequence may be a read error, since a much larger clone differs from it by one base. This CDR3 fails to terminate in the conserved phenylalanine or tryptophan, so it likely reflects a read error. The V gene is TRBV10-2, the J gene TRBJ1-2; D gene ambiguous. The ends were cut back, 8 bases at V and 0 bases at J, with 13 bases in the middle. CDR1 and CDR2 (germline): WSHSY, SAAADI. The CDR3 has 14 amino acids. The CDR3 sequence is CASGGRITNYGYTL. The CDR3 DNA reads TGCGCCAGCGGTGGCAGGATAACTAACTATGGCTACACCTTA.

As concerns this clonotype: Mismatch with germline at one junction end may stem from a read error. This rearrangement joins TRBV11-2 to TRBJ2-1; 9 bases are shared with TRBD1. The V gene's germline CDR1 is SGHAT and CDR2 FQNNGV. This CDR3 is 15 amino acids long. CDR3 in DNA: TGTGCCAGCATCTTGGACAGGGGAGAGTACAATGAGCTGTTCTTC. This translates into CASILDRGEYNELFF. Complete variable domain (other parts from reference TRBV11-2 and TRBJ2-1): EAGVAQSPRYKIIEKRQSVAFWCNPISGHATLYWYQQILGQGPKLLIQFQNNGVVDDSQLPKDRFSAERLKGVDSTLKIQPAKLEDSAVYLCASILDRGEYNELFFGPGTRLTVL.

The table lists this clonotype with a count of one. Germline and junction disagree at one end, which may indicate a read error. The V call is TRBV28, the J call TRBJ1-2; D may be TRBD1 (5 bases). Germline CDR1 and CDR2: MDHEN and SYDVKM. CDR3 length: 15 amino acids. The CDR3 coding sequence is TGTGCCAGCAGAGGGGCAGCAGGGACTAACAATGGCTACACCTTC. Translation gives CASRGAAGTNNGYTF.

This rearrangement joins TRBV20-1 to TRBJ1-1; 7 bases line up with TRBD1. Germline V gives CDR1 DFQATT, CDR2 SNEGSKA (reference sequence). CDR3 length: 17 residues. Losses at the gene ends were 8 bases for V and 3 bases for J; bases not matched to a gene: 21. The CDR3 protein is CSTDHTGARLLDTEAFF. CDR3 nucleotide sequence: TGCAGTACCGACCATACAGGGGCAAGATTGTTGGACACTGAAGCTTTCTTT.

As concerns this clonotype: Since no conserved phenylalanine or tryptophan closes the CDR3, a read error is the likely cause. The V and J genes are TRBV11-2 and TRBJ2-5; 7 bases are shared with TRBD1. Losses at the gene ends were 4 bases for V and 5 bases for J; bases not matched to a gene: 7. The CDR3 loop spans 14 amino acids. Germline V gene data show CDR1 as SGHAT and CDR2 as FQNNGV. The CDR3 nucleotides are TGTGCCAGCAGCTCCGGACAGGTTCTTGAGACCCAGTACCCC. Amino acid sequence: CASSSGQVLETQYP.

Regarding this clonotype: One junction end disagrees with the germline gene, perhaps due to a read error. The V gene is TRBV6-1, the J gene TRBJ1-5; maybe TRBD1 (5 bases). Germline V CDR1 and CDR2: MNHNS, SASEGT. The CDR3 extends over 14 amino acids. The CDR3 here is CASSDRGVGQPLHF. The CDR3 DNA reads as TGTGCCAGCAGTGATAGGGGAGTGGGCCAGCCCCTGCATTTT.

J is TRBJ2-4 and V is TRBV6-1, with D possibly being TRBD1 (6 bases). Germline CDR1 reads MNHNS; CDR2 reads SASEGT. The ends were cut back, 6 bases at V and 8 bases at J, with 23 bases in the middle. CDR3 length equals 16 residues. The CDR3 DNA sequence: TGTGCCAGCAGGGAACATTCAGGGGCCCCAGAGGACATTCAGTACTTC. Amino acid sequence: CASREHSGAPEDIQYF.

The chain has TRBV5-4 and TRBJ1-2, with D perhaps matching TRBD1 (6 bases). Trimming cost V 2 bases and J 6 bases, with 11 bases left between them. CDR3 length: 13 amino acids. Germline V gives CDR1 SGHNT, CDR2 YYREEE (reference sequence). CDR3 bases: TGTGCCAGCAGCTTCTCGGACAGCAATGGCTACACCTTC. This gives the protein CASSFSDSNGYTF.

This clonotype was detected a few times. The rearrangement links TRBV20-1 to TRBJ2-1, with 8 bases matching TRBD2. Germline V gives CDR1 DFQATT, CDR2 SNEGSKA (reference sequence). After removal of 1 base from V and 5 bases from J, the junction contained 7 bases not matched to a gene. The CDR3 covers 15 residues. This CDR3 is CSARGSSGNHNEQFF. As DNA, the CDR3 is TGCAGTGCTAGAGGGAGTAGCGGGAACCACAATGAGCAGTTCTTC.

CDR3: CASMDMGIAYEQYF. In nucleotides, the CDR3 is TGTGCCAGCATGGACATGGGAATCGCCTACGAGCAGTACTTC. The rearrangement uses TRBV6-2 or TRBV6-3 and TRBJ2-7; the D gene is possibly TRBD1 (5 bases). Deletions cut 7 bases from V and 2 bases from J, with 15 bases between. The CDR3 spans 14 residues. Germline CDR1 MNHEY, CDR2 SVGEGT.

Of note for this clonotype: The junction and the germline gene differ at one end; a read error may be behind it. The chain has TRBV11-3 and TRBJ2-1; TRBD2 is a possible D gene (5 bases). CDR1 and CDR2 (germline): SGHNT, YENEEA. This CDR3 has 15 amino acids. CDR3 DNA: TGCGCCAGCAGCTTAGGCGAGGGATCGGACAATGAGCAGTTCTTC. Its translation: CASSLGEGSDNEQFF.

Remarks on this clonotype: One end of the junction is discordant with germline, which a read error may explain. The V and J genes are TRBV20-1 and TRBJ2-2, with a possible D match to TRBD2 (5 bases). The CDR3 extends over 13 amino acids. Germline values: CDR1 DFQATT, CDR2 SNEGSKA (reference sequence). The DNA for the CDR3 is TGCAGTGCTCTAGAGTATACCACCGGGGAACTGTTTTTT. This gives the protein CSALEYTTGELFF.

This clonotype came up a few times. A much more abundant neighbour one base away suggests this may be a read error. The gene calls are TRBV20-1 and TRBJ2-7; 16 bases map to TRBD2. The CDR3 has 15 amino acids. Germline CDR1 DFQATT, CDR2 SNEGSKA (reference sequence). Unmatched junction bases numbered 8, after V lost 7 bases and J lost 5 bases. The CDR3 DNA sequence: TGCAGTGTTAGGGGACTAGCGGGAGGGGAACACGAGCAGTACTTC. Translation: CSVRGLAGGEHEQYF.

This clonotype showed up just a few times. V and J are TRBV20-1 and TRBJ2-5; 7 nucleotides agree with TRBD1. The trim removed 0 bases at V and 1 base at J, leaving 17 bases unmatched. The CDR3 runs to 19 residues. Germline V gene sequence: CDR1 DFQATT, CDR2 SNEGSKA (reference sequence). Here the CDR3 reads CSARDHNLQGLGFQETQYF. The CDR3 DNA reads TGCAGTGCTAGAGACCACAACCTACAGGGGCTTGGATTCCAAGAGACCCAGTACTTC.